These T cell receptor beta chains were read from a single sample in a study of cytomegalovirus exposure and HLA in healthy donors. TCRdb keeps only in-frame clones here, not all; method: immunoSEQ multiplex PCR. The sample consists of around 150,000 clones, about 66% of them appearing once. Sequenced: PBMCs. The origin of the receptors is a male donor in good health and CMV-seronegative. The CDR3 runs from the conserved cysteine through the conserved F or W. A D gene is named only where the DNA matches it firmly. Some rows mark clone size as missing; the rest say once, few, many or name a class of expanded clone.

d_call: .; j_call: TRBJ2-2; v_call: TRBV18; clone_size: .; cdr3_aa: CASSQASGGSGELFF; cdr3_nt: TGTGCCAGCTCGCAAGCCTCGGGGGGCTCTGGGGAGCTGTTTTTT
d_call: .; j_call: TRBJ1-1; v_call: TRBV27; clone_size: .; cdr3_aa: CASSYRMGANTEAFF; cdr3_nt: TGTGCCAGCAGTTACAGGATGGGTGCGAACACTGAAGCTTTCTTT
d_call: TRBD1; j_call: TRBJ2-7; v_call: TRBV19; clone_size: .; cdr3_aa: CASSWTGIGEQYF; cdr3_nt: TGTGCCAGTAGTTGGACAGGGATTGGGGAGCAGTACTTC
d_call: TRBD1; j_call: TRBJ1-4; v_call: TRBV9; clone_size: .; cdr3_aa: CASQGVGEKLFF; cdr3_nt: TGTGCCAGTCAGGGGGTGGGTGAAAAACTGTTTTTT
d_call: .; j_call: TRBJ2-2; v_call: TRBV29-1; clone_size: .; cdr3_aa: CSVGEGGAGPGELFF; cdr3_nt: TGCAGCGTTGGGGAGGGGGGGGCGGGTCCCGGGGAGCTGTTTTTT
d_call: TRBD2; j_call: TRBJ2-5; v_call: TRBV5-4; clone_size: few; cdr3_aa: CASSRPAGSQETQYF; cdr3_nt: TGTGCCAGCAGCCGACCAGCGGGGAGCCAAGAGACCCAGTACTTC
d_call: TRBD1; j_call: TRBJ2-7; v_call: TRBV5-6; clone_size: .; cdr3_aa: CASRVTGGPSYEQYF; cdr3_nt: TGTGCCAGCAGGGTTACAGGGGGTCCATCCTACGAGCAGTACTTC
d_call: .; j_call: TRBJ2-2; v_call: TRBV6-5; clone_size: once; cdr3_aa: CASSYGRGTAGELFF; cdr3_nt: TGTGCCAGCAGTTACGGGAGGGGGACGGCCGGGGAGCTGTTTTTT
d_call: .; j_call: TRBJ1-3; v_call: TRBV5-4; clone_size: few; cdr3_aa: CASKIQGPGNTIYF; cdr3_nt: TGTGCCAGCAAAATCCAGGGGCCTGGAAACACCATATATTTT
d_call: TRBD1; j_call: TRBJ2-7; v_call: TRBV27; clone_size: once; cdr3_aa: CASSDRGLEGEQYF; cdr3_nt: TGTGCCAGCAGTGACAGGGGGCTGGAAGGGGAGCAGTACTTC